These 10 T cell receptor beta chains came from one sample sequenced in a study of vaccination and CD4 T cells after COVID-19. The treatment is: approximately 9-day PBMC culture with coronavirus spike peptide pools or control peptides (ViraFEST assay). Cultured CD4+ T cells had their DNA profiled by the Oncomine TCR Beta short-read assay. TCRdb recomputed calls from the PCR reads with MiXCR, one row per CDR3 protein. The sample includes nearly 20,000 distinct CDR3 sequences, under 60% of them seen just once. Their recognized antigens are unknown. Sequenced here: CD4+ T cells from blood, cultured in vitro, sampled after SARS-CoV-2 vaccination. These receptors all come from a human donor who had recovered from COVID-19.

The chain combines TRBV4-1 with TRBJ1-6, with TRBD1 matching 7 bases. The CDR3 is made up of 15 amino acids. Germline values: CDR1 MGHRA, CDR2 YSYEKL. The junction had 5 bases not matched to a gene; V was cut back by 4 bases and J by 5 bases. CDR3 sequence reads: CASSRGQKDNSPLHF. The CDR3 DNA reads TGCGCCAGCAGCCGGGGACAGAAAGATAATTCACCCCTCCACTTT.

The chain's CDR3 is CASSYSSLVQPQHF. The CDR3 DNA is TGTGCCAGCAGTTACTCGTCCCTAGTTCAGCCCCAGCATTTT. This chain links TRBV6-2 or TRBV6-3 with TRBJ1-5; D is ambiguous. Germline CDR1 MNHEY, CDR2 SVGEGT. The CDR3 length is 14 residues. Trimming cost V 0 bases and J 6 bases, with 9 bases left between them.

DNA for the CDR3: TGTGCCAGCAGACTAGGGGAAGTGAACACTGAAGCTTTCTTT. Translation gives CASRLGEVNTEAFF. The chain combines TRBV6-1 with TRBJ1-1; weak D call: TRBD1 (5 bases). The V end lost 6 bases, the J end lost 0 bases, and 11 bases lay between the germline ends. CDR1 is MNHNS and CDR2 is SASEGT in the germline V gene. This CDR3 has 14 amino acids.

The sample holds a few counts of this clonotype. The genes are TRBV6-5 and TRBJ1-1; D gene unclear. Trimming took 2 bases from V and 1 from J, leaving 8 bases between them. This CDR3 spans 14 amino acids. CDR1 MNHEY and CDR2 SVGAGI come from the germline V gene. The DNA for the CDR3 is TGTGCCAGCAGTTACAACCAAAAGAACACTGAAGCTTTCTTT. Residues: CASSYNQKNTEAFF.

The genes are TRBV6-5 and TRBJ1-2; 9 bases are shared with TRBD1. The CDR3 extends over 15 amino acids. V was clipped by 4 bases and J by 3 bases; unmatched bases: 6. Looked up from germline, CDR1 is MNHEY and CDR2 is SVGAGI. This CDR3 reads CASSSGTGFYYGYTF. The DNA for the CDR3 is TGTGCCAGCAGTTCCGGGACAGGGTTTTACTATGGCTACACCTTC.

This clonotype was counted between two and nine times. The V and J genes are TRBV7-6 and TRBJ1-6, with TRBD1 matching over 7 bases. Germline V lookup: CDR1 SGHVS, CDR2 FNYEAQ. This CDR3 is 16 amino acids long. Trimming removed 2 bases from V and 8 bases from J; junction bases left unmatched: 9. CDR3 nucleotide sequence: TGTGCCAGCAGCTTATTGGCAGGACAGGAGGATTCACCCCTCCACTTT. It specifies CASSLLAGQEDSPLHF.

This clonotype appeared a few times. The chain joins TRBV11-2 to TRBJ1-5, with D hard to call. V lost 1 base to trimming and J lost 2 bases, with 9 bases between them. CDR1 and CDR2 from the germline V gene are SGHAT and FQNNGV. The CDR3 length is 15 residues. DNA for the CDR3: TGTGCCAGCAGCTTAGGTGAATCACGCAATCAGCCCCAGCATTTT. It specifies CASSLGESRNQPQHF.

The sample holds a few counts of this clonotype. V and J are TRBV27 and TRBJ2-1, with 11 bases that match TRBD2. This CDR3 is 17 amino acids long. The V segment lost 5 bases and the J segment 1 base; nucleotides outside the gene matches: 7. Looked up from germline, CDR1 is MNHEY and CDR2 is SMNVEV (reference sequence). CDR3 in DNA: TGTGCCAGCAGTAAGGGACTAGCGGCCGGGTCCTACAATGAGCAGTTCTTC. Translation: CASSKGLAAGSYNEQFF.

The chain has TRBV27 and TRBJ1-5; D call uncertain. Trimming cost V 3 bases and J 1 base, with 7 bases left between them. CDR3 length: 14 residues. The germline V gene encodes CDR1 MNHEY and CDR2 SMNVEV (reference sequence). The CDR3, as DNA: TGTGCCAGCAGTTTCGGAGGGAGCAATCAGCCCCAGCATTTT. Translation gives CASSFGGSNQPQHF.

The chain links TRBV19 to TRBJ2-7; the D gene is possibly TRBD1 (5 bases). Trimming removed 2 bases at V and 1 base at J, with 6 bases between. The CDR3 consists of 13 residues. Per the germline V gene, CDR1 is LNHDA and CDR2 is SQIVND (reference sequence). CDR3 in DNA: TGTGCCAGTAGTATACAGGGATCCTACGAGCAGTACTTC. Translated, it gives CASSIQGSYEQYF.